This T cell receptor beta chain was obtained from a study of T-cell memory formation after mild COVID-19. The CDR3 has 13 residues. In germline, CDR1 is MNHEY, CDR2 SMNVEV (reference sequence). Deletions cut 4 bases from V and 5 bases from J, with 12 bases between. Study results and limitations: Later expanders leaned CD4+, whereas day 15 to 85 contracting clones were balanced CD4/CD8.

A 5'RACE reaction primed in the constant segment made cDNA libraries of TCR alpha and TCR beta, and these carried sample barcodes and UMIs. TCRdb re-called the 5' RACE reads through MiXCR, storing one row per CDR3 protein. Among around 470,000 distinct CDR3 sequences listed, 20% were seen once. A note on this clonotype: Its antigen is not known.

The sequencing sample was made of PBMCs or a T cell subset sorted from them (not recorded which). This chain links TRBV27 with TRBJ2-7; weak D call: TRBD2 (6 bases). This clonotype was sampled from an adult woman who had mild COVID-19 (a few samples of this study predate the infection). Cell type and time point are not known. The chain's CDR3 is CASSSPGRNEQYF. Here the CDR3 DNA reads TGTGCCAGCAGTTCCCCAGGGAGGAACGAGCAGTACTTC.